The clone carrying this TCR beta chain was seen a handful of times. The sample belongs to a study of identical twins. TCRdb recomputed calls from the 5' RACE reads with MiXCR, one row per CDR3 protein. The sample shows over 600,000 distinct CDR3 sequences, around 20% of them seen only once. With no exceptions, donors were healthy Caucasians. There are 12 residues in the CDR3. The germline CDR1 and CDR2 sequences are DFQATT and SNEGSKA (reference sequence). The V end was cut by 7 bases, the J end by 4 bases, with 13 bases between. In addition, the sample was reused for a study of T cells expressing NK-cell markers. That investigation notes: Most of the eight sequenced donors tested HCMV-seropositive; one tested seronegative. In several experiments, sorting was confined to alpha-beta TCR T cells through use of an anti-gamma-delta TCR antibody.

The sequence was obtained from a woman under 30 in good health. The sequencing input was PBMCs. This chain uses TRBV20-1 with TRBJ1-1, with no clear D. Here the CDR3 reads CSVVRGSTEAFF. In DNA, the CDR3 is TGCAGTGTAGTGCGGGGTAGCACTGAAGCTTTCTTT.